This TCR beta chain was retrieved from a study of PD-L1 blockade in urothelial cancer. Study information: Blood analyses occurred 3 weeks (second dose) and 6 weeks post treatment start.

This table comes from immunoSEQ multiplex PCR, and its TCRdb copy is limited to in-frame clones, with some not included. The sample records around 100,000 clones, roughly 84% being singletons. Study outcomes and limitations: Better survival was forecast by a pretreatment blood TCR clonality below the median.

Time point described: pretreatment peripheral blood. Metastatic or locally advanced urothelial carcinoma was present in the patients. With respect to this clone: Antigen specificity is unknown.

The sequence derives from a man aged 55 to 69 with urothelial cancer. This sample comprised PBMCs, obtained around atezolizumab (anti-PD-L1) treatment.

CDR3 nucleotides: TGTGCCAGCAGCTTAGGGGGTAGCGGGGGGTACGAGCAGTACTTC. Its translation is CASSLGGSGGYEQYF. V is TRBV7-2 and J is TRBJ2-7; TRBD2 matches at 10 bases. With V trimmed by 1 base and J by 4 bases, 4 bases remained unmatched. This CDR3 comprises 15 residues. Germline CDR1 SGHTA, CDR2 FQGNSA.